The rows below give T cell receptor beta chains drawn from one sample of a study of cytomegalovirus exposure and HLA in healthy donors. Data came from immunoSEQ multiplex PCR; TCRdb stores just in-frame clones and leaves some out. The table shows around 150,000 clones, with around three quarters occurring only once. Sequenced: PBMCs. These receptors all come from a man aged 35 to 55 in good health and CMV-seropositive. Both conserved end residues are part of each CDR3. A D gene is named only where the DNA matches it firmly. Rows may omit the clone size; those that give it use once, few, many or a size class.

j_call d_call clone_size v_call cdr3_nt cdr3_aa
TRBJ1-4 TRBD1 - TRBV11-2 TGTGCCAGCAGCACCCGGACAGGGGGCGGTGGTAATGAAAAACTGTTTTTT CASSTRTGGGGNEKLFF
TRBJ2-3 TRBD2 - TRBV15 TGTGCCACCAGCAGAGACGGGACTAACACAGATACGCAGTATTTT CATSRDGTNTDTQYF
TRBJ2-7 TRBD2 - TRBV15 TGTGCCACCAGCAGCCCGACTAGCGTCGAGCAGTACTTC CATSSPTSVEQYF
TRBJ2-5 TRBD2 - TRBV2 TGTGCCAGCAGTGATCCTAGCGGGGGGATCCTTGGTGGAGAGACCCAGTACTTC CASSDPSGGILGGETQYF
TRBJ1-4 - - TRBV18 TGTGCCAGCTCCACGAAGGTGGGGCAAGCAACTAATGAAAAACTGTTTTTT CASSTKVGQATNEKLFF
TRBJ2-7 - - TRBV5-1 TGCGCCAGCAGCTTGTTGGCCCAGGACTACGAGCAGTACTTC CASSLLAQDYEQYF
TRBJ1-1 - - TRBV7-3 TGTGCCAGCAGCTTATCCGGGAACACTGAAGCTTTCTTT CASSLSGNTEAFF
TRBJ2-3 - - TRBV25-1 TGTGCCAGCAGTGGCTACAGAGAACAGAACCCAGATACGCAGTATTTT CASSGYREQNPDTQYF
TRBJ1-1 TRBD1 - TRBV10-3 TGTGCCATCAGTGGTGGACAGGCCCTGAACACTGAAGCTTTCTTT CAISGGQALNTEAFF
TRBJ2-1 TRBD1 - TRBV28 TGTGCCAGCAGTATGACAGGGGGCCGCAATGAGCAGTTCTTC CASSMTGGRNEQFF
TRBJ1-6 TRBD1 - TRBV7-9 TGTGCCAGCAGCTTCCCCGGCGGGTCCGGGACAGGGGGTCCACCCCTCCACTTT CASSFPGGSGTGGPPLHF
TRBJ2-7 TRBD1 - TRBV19 TGTGCCAGTAGTATATCAGGGGGAACCCGTATTGAGCAGTACTTC CASSISGGTRIEQYF
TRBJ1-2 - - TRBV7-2 TGTGCCAGCAGCATTAGCCCTCTTTATGGCTACACCTTC CASSISPLYGYTF
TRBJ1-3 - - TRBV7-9 TGTGCCAGCAGCTTAGAAGCGACAGGCTCTGGAAACACCATATATTTT CASSLEATGSGNTIYF
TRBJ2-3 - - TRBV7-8 TGTGCCAGCAGTCTCTCCCATAGTTTAGGCACAGATACGCAGTATTTT CASSLSHSLGTDTQYF
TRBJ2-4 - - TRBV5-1 TGCGCCAGCAGCTTCACAGGGTCGAACATTCAGTACTTC CASSFTGSNIQYF
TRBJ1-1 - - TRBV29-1 TGCAGCGTTGCCCCTAGTCCTGAAGCTTTCTTT CSVAPSPEAFF
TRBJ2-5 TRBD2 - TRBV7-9 TGTGCCAGCACCGTAAGCGGGAGCCGCTTCCAAGAGACCCAGTACTTC CASTVSGSRFQETQYF
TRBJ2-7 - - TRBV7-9 TGTGCCAGCAGCTTAGTTGTACAGCCCTACGAGCAGTACTTC CASSLVVQPYEQYF
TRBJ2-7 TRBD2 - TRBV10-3 TGTGCCATCAGTGATGAAGGAAGCGGGGCCTACGAGCAGTACTTC CAISDEGSGAYEQYF
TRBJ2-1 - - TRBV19 TGTGCCAGTAGTATACCGACTTCAGGACAACCCTACAATGAGCAGTTCTTC CASSIPTSGQPYNEQFF
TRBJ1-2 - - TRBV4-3 TGCGCCAGCAGCCAAGAGTGGACAGAGTATAACTATGGCTACACCTTC CASSQEWTEYNYGYTF
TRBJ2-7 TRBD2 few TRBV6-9 TGTGCCAGCAGTTATTCAATGGGGGGGTCGGACTACGAGCAGTACTTC CASSYSMGGSDYEQYF
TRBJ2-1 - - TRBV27 TGTGCCAGCAGTCCCCAATGGGAATCGGGACTCTCTTTTTACAATGAGCAGTTCTTC CASSPQWESGLSFYNEQFF
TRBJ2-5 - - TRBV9 TGTGCCAGCAGCGTGGGCACCAGAGAGACCCAGTACTTC CASSVGTRETQYF
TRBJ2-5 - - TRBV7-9 TGTGCCAGCAGCCCGACTGCCTTCCAAGAGACCCAGTACTTC CASSPTAFQETQYF
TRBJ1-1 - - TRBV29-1 TGCAGCGTTGATCTCAGGGAATGGACTGAAGCTTTCTTT CSVDLREWTEAFF
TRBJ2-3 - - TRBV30 TGTGCCTGGAGTGTAAGAAAACGGGGCACAGATACGCAGTATTTT CAWSVRKRGTDTQYF
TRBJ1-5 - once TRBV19 TGTGCCAGTAGCCAGTCCAGGGGAAGCAATCAGCCCCAGCATTTT CASSQSRGSNQPQHF
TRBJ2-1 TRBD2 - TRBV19 TGTGCCAGTAGTATAGGGGGACTAGCGGGAGCGGATGAGCAGTTCTTC CASSIGGLAGADEQFF
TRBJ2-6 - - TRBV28 TGTGCCAGCAGTCCCTCCCGAGGGCTCTCTGGGGCCAACGTCCTGACTTTC CASSPSRGLSGANVLTF
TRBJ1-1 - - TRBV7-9 TGTGCCAGCAGAGGCAAGGGGCAGGGGATGAACACTGAAGCTTTCTTT CASRGKGQGMNTEAFF
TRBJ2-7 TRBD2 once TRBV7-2 TGTGCCAGCAGCTTTCAAGCGGGAGGCTCCTACGAGCAGTACTTC CASSFQAGGSYEQYF
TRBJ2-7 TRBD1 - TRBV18 TGTGCCAGCTCACAGGGACAGGGGGGCTACGAGCAGTACTTC CASSQGQGGYEQYF
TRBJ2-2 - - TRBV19 TGTGCCAGTAGTAAACAGGGACCGCCGACCGGGGAGCTGTTTTTT CASSKQGPPTGELFF
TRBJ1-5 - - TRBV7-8 TGTGCCAGCAGCTTAGAACTTAGCAGCAATCAGCCCCAGCATTTT CASSLELSSNQPQHF
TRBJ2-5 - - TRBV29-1 TGCAGCGTGAGACTAGTGTCCTCGGAGACCCAGTACTTC CSVRLVSSETQYF
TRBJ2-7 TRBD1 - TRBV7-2 TGTGCCAGCAGCCTGACAGGGACAACGAAGGACGAGCAGTACTTC CASSLTGTTKDEQYF
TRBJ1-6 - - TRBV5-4 TGTGCCAGCAGCGAGATTGCCGGGACAAATTCACCCCTCCACTTT CASSEIAGTNSPLHF
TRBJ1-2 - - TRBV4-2 TGTGCCAGCAGCCAAGATCAGGCAGGGCGGAACTATGGCTACACCTTC CASSQDQAGRNYGYTF
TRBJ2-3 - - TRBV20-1 TGCAGTGCCCCCAGGCACGATACGCAGTATTTT CSAPRHDTQYF
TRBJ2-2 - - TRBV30 TGTGCCTGGAAAAGGCTAGCGAAAGCCGGGGAGCTGTTTTTT CAWKRLAKAGELFF
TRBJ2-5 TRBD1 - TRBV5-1 TGCGCCAGCAGCCCGACAGGGGTGCAGATCGAGACCCAGTACTTC CASSPTGVQIETQYF
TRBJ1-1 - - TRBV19 TGTGCCACTCGAGATGGGGCTTGGACTGAAGCTTTCTTT CATRDGAWTEAFF
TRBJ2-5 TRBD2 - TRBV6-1 TGTGCCAGCAGTGTCACTAGCGGGGGGCCCCCTGGCGAGACCCAGTACTTC CASSVTSGGPPGETQYF
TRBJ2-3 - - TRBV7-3 TGTGCCAGCAGCTTAGTCGGCACAGATACGCAGTATTTT CASSLVGTDTQYF
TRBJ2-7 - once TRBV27 TGTGCCAGCAGTTTCGGCAGAGGGCCCTACGAGCAGTACTTC CASSFGRGPYEQYF
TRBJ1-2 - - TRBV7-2 TGTGCCAGCAGCTTAGTAGACAGGACTAACTATGGCTACACCTTC CASSLVDRTNYGYTF
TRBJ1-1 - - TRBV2 TGTGCCAGCAGTAACAGGAGATTGAACACTGAAGCTTTCTTT CASSNRRLNTEAFF
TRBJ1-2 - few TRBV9 TGTGCCAGCAGCGTAGAGCCAGGCTATGGCTACACCTTC CASSVEPGYGYTF
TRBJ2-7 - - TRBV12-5 TGTGCTAGTGGTTTGGGGCTTACAGAGGACTTGAGCTCCTACGAGCAGTACTTC CASGLGLTEDLSSYEQYF
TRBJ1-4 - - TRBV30 TGTGCCTGGGGTATAGAAAAGGGGATTGTAAAACTGTTTTTT CAWGIEKGIVKLFF
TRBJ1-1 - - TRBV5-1 TGCGCCAGCAGCTTGGTACCGGGAGTGGCTGAAGCTTTCTTT CASSLVPGVAEAFF
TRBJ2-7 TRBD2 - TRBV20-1 TGCAGTGCTATACTAGCGGGAGAGCAGTACTTC CSAILAGEQYF
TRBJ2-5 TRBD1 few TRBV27 TGTGCCAGCAGTTTATTTGGACAGGGGGCTGGTGAGACCCAGTACTTC CASSLFGQGAGETQYF
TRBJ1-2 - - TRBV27 TGTGCCAGCAGTACAACAGGGTACTACGGCTACACCTTC CASSTTGYYGYTF
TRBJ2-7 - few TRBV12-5 TGTGCTAGTGCCGTGACAGCCGAGCAGTACTTC CASAVTAEQYF
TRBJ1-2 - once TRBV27 TGTGCCAGCAGTTTATCGTCAGGGCGGGGCTACACCTTC CASSLSSGRGYTF
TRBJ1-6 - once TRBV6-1 TGTGCCAGCAGTCGGCGGAATTCACCCCTCCACTTT CASSRRNSPLHF
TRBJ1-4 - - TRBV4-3 TGCGCCAGCAGCCAAGAAAGGGGACTTAATGAAAAACTGTTTTTT CASSQERGLNEKLFF